The sequence of this T cell receptor (beta chain) was determined in a study of identical twins. From the 5' RACE reads, TCRdb called clonotypes with MiXCR, one entry per CDR3 protein. The sample lists 450,000 or so distinct CDR3 sequences, 14% seen once, with about 0.52% in the top ten. Germline V gene data show CDR1 as MDHEN and CDR2 as SYDVKM. This CDR3 spans 13 amino acids. The V and J ends lost 3 bases and 6 bases respectively, with 11 bases between them. This clonotype has a single count. The sample was also reused in another study, on yellow fever vaccine responses in identical twins.

What was sequenced was CD4+ T cells sorted from blood. The chain joins TRBV28 to TRBJ2-5, with D possibly being TRBD1 (5 bases). This clonotype was obtained from a woman younger than 30 in good health. CDR3 residues: CASSFQGWQTQYF. CDR3 sequence (DNA): TGTGCCAGCAGTTTCCAGGGTTGGCAGACCCAGTACTTC.